The 16 T cell receptor beta chains listed next were all sequenced from one sample in a study of blood T cell repertoires in COVID-19. TCRdb's copy holds only in-frame clones and misses some; the assay was immunoSEQ multiplex PCR. This sample has 150,000 or so clones, with 75% to 85% found just once. Sequenced input: peripheral blood. These receptors originate from a woman in her sixties with COVID-19, enrolled during active disease.

The genes are TRBV3-1 (or the pseudogene TRBV3-2) and TRBJ2-1; 9 bases agree with TRBD1. The CDR3 runs 15 residues. Germline V gene sequence: CDR1 LGHDT, CDR2 YNNKEL (reference sequence). J was trimmed by 4 bases and V by 7 bases; bases with no gene match: 8. This CDR3 reads CASTTVDRGYNEQFF. CDR3 nucleotide sequence: TGTGCCAGCACCACCGTGGACAGGGGATACAATGAGCAGTTCTTC.

This clone was observed a few times. The chain recombines TRBV6-1 with TRBJ1-1; D is uncertain. Germline V lookup: CDR1 MNHNS, CDR2 SASEGT. CDR3 length equals 13 residues. Trimming stripped 2 bases from V and 5 bases from J, with 9 bases between. CDR3 amino acids: CASSELAGTEAFF. As DNA, the CDR3 is TGTGCCAGCAGTGAACTAGCTGGGACTGAAGCTTTCTTT.

This clone was counted once. The chain uses TRBV6-5 and TRBJ1-2; unclear D gene. The CDR3 length is 15 residues. The germline V gene encodes CDR1 MNHEY and CDR2 SVGAGI. V shed 2 bases and J shed 8 bases, with 18 bases lying between them. CDR3 sequence reads: CASSYGRGGGGGYTF. The DNA of the CDR3 is TGTGCCAGCAGTTACGGTCGCGGAGGAGGCGGCGGCTACACCTTC.

A single count supports this clone. The chain employs TRBV5-1 and TRBJ1-5, with a possible D match to TRBD1 (5 bases). Germline V gene data show CDR1 as SGHRS and CDR2 as YFSETQ. V was pared by 5 bases and J by 4 bases, with 10 bases between. The CDR3 sequence is 13 residues long. This CDR3 reads CASRTEPNQPQHF. For the CDR3, the DNA is TGCGCCAGCAGGACAGAGCCTAATCAGCCCCAGCATTTT.

This chain joins TRBV5-1 and TRBJ2-7, with D tentatively TRBD1 (5 bases). Between the trimmed V and J ends, which lost 9 bases and 6 bases, there was a span of 19 bases. The CDR3 loop spans 13 amino acids. Germline assignment: CDR1 SGHRS and CDR2 YFSETQ. Here the CDR3 DNA reads TGCGCCACCAGGGTAGAGGTTAGCAGCGAGCAGTACTTC. It codes for CATRVEVSSEQYF.

This clone was detected only a few times. This chain joins TRBV15 and TRBJ1-2; weak D call: TRBD1 (6 bases). V was trimmed by 0 bases and J by 4 bases, leaving 15 bases between them. The CDR3 totals 16 residues. The germline gives CDR1 LNHNV, CDR2 YYDKDF (reference sequence). CDR3 amino acids: CATSREGTGYGYGYTF. The CDR3 nucleotides are TGTGCCACCAGCAGAGAGGGCACAGGGTATGGCTATGGCTACACCTTC.

This chain uses TRBV5-1 with TRBJ1-5; a weak D match, TRBD1 (5 bases). Trimming stripped 0 bases from V and 3 bases from J, with 10 bases between. Germline V lookup: CDR1 SGHRS, CDR2 YFSETQ. The CDR3 has 15 residues. Written as DNA, the CDR3 is TGCGCCAGCAGCTTGGTGGGGGGAATCAATCAGCCCCAGCATTTT. Protein product: CASSLVGGINQPQHF.

The CDR3 is CASSFSGQGRNHEQYV. The CDR3 DNA is TGTGCCAGCAGCTTTAGCGGACAGGGGAGGAACCACGAGCAGTACGTC. The genes are TRBV13 and TRBJ2-7; 9 bases align to TRBD1. Losses at the gene ends were 3 bases for V and 5 bases for J; bases not matched to a gene: 11. The CDR3 spans 16 residues. Germline V gene sequence: CDR1 PRHDT, CDR2 FYEKMQ (reference sequence).

V usage is TRBV6-5 and J usage is TRBJ1-1; D is unresolved. This CDR3 has 12 amino acids. V was clipped by 6 bases and J by 1 base, with 6 bases between them. From germline, CDR1 is MNHEY and CDR2 SVGAGI. The CDR3 DNA reads TGTGCCAGCAGGTCGGGGAACACTGAAGCTTTCTTT. Amino acids: CASRSGNTEAFF.

V usage is TRBV7-3 and J usage is TRBJ1-6, with D possibly TRBD1 on 6 matching bases. This CDR3 contains 14 residues. V gave up 1 base and J gave up 10 bases, with 11 bases separating them. Germline CDR1 and CDR2: SGHTA and FQGTGA. The CDR3 DNA sequence: TGTGCCAGCAGCTTAAACGGGGGGCGGTCACCCCTCCACTTT. Encoded protein: CASSLNGGRSPLHF.

The chain is built from TRBV5-1 and TRBJ1-1; D might be TRBD1 (5 bases). From germline, CDR1 is SGHRS and CDR2 YFSETQ. Trimming pared 0 bases from V and 7 bases from J, leaving 10 bases between. This CDR3 comprises 13 residues. The CDR3 DNA sequence: TGCGCCAGCAGCTTGGCCGGGGGAGGTGAAGCTTTCTTT. Encoded protein: CASSLAGGGEAFF.

The rearrangement uses TRBV19 and TRBJ1-1, with 7 bases identical to TRBD1. The V gene's germline CDR1 is LNHDA and CDR2 SQIVND (reference sequence). The CDR3 runs to 12 residues. With V trimmed by 6 bases and J by 7 bases, 5 bases remained unmatched. CDR3 region: CASSPTGFEAFF. The CDR3 nucleotides read TGTGCCAGTAGCCCGACAGGGTTTGAAGCTTTCTTT.

The chain couples TRBV6-6 to TRBJ1-1; 9 bases line up with TRBD1. The CDR3 contains 18 residues. Germline V CDR1 and CDR2: MNHNY, SVGAGI (reference sequence). The V gene end was trimmed by 5 bases and the J gene end by 0 bases; junction bases not matched to a gene: 13. CDR3 nucleotides: TGTGCCAGCAGTCTAAGCCGGGACAGGGCCTTCATGAACACTGAAGCTTTCTTT. As protein: CASSLSRDRAFMNTEAFF.

V and J are TRBV7-6 and TRBJ2-7, with 8 bases lining up with TRBD1. The CDR3 totals 15 residues. The J segment lost 2 bases and the V segment lost 1 base, leaving 4 bases of the junction unmatched. Looked up from germline, CDR1 is SGHVS and CDR2 is FNYEAQ. CDR3 in amino acids: CASSLGAGQAYEQYF. The CDR3 nucleotides are TGTGCCAGCAGCTTAGGGGCGGGACAGGCCTACGAGCAGTACTTC.

The chain uses TRBV6-5 and TRBJ2-5, with D perhaps matching TRBD2 (5 bases). Germline loops: CDR1 MNHEY, CDR2 SVGAGI. This CDR3 region has 15 residues. V lost 2 bases and J 5 bases, leaving 15 bases between the germline ends. The CDR3: CASSYGSSIAETQYF. CDR3 in DNA: TGTGCCAGCAGTTACGGCAGTTCAATAGCGGAGACCCAGTACTTC.

V is TRBV5-8 and J is TRBJ2-7; the match to TRBD1 covers 7 bases. CDR3 length: 15 residues. CDR1 SGHTS and CDR2 YDEGEE come from the germline V gene. Trimming took 3 bases from V and 0 from J; bases not matched to a gene: 6. CDR3 sequence: CASSSWAGGSYEQYF. The CDR3 DNA is TGTGCCAGCAGCTCCTGGGCAGGGGGCTCCTACGAGCAGTACTTC. The full variable domain, rest sourced from reference TRBV5-8 and TRBJ2-7, is EAGVTQSPTHLIKTRGQQATLRCSPISGHTSVYWYQQALGLGLQFLLWYDEGEERNRGNFPPRFSGRQFPNYSSELNVNALELEDSALYLCASSSWAGGSYEQYFGPGTRLTVT.